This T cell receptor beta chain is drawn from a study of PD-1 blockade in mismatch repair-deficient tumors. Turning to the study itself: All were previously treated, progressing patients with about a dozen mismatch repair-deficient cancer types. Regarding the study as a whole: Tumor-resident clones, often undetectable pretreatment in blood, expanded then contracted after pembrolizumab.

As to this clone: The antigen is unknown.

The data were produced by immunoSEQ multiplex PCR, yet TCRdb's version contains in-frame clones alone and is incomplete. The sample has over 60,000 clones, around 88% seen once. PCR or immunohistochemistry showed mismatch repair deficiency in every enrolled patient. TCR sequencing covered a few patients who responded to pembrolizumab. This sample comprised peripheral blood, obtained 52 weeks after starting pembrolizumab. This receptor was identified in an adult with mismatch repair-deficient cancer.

CDR3 residues: CASSGTSGPRDTQYF. The CDR3 nucleotides are TGTGCCAGCAGCGGGACTAGCGGCCCTCGGGATACGCAGTATTTT. The chain carries TRBV9 and TRBJ2-3; 10 bases are a match to TRBD2. Germline values: CDR1 SGDLS, CDR2 YYNGEE. This CDR3 comprises 15 residues. V shed 3 bases and J 6 bases; nucleotides not matched to a gene: 7.